These T cell receptor beta chains were read from a single sample in a study of cytomegalovirus exposure and HLA in healthy donors. Method: immunoSEQ multiplex PCR; TCRdb's copy keeps in-frame clones and lacks some. The sample holds 110,000 to 150,000 clones, approximately 80% seen once. Source material: PBMCs. These receptors were obtained from a woman aged 35 to 49 in good health and CMV-seropositive. Each CDR3 is given with its conserved first and last residue. A D gene is named only where the DNA matches it firmly. Some rows mark clone size as missing; the rest say once, few, many or name a class of expanded clone.

cdr3_nt cdr3_aa j_call v_call clone_size d_call
TGTGCCAGCAGCCGGGACAGGGGAGAAAAACTGTTTTTT CASSRDRGEKLFF TRBJ1-4 TRBV11-3 - TRBD1
TGTGCCAGCAGCTTATGGCAGGGGGCAGTGGATGGCTACACCTTC CASSLWQGAVDGYTF TRBJ1-2 TRBV7-2 - TRBD1
TGTGCCAGCAGTTTACTCTACTCCTCCTACGAGCAGTACTTC CASSLLYSSYEQYF TRBJ2-7 TRBV28 - -
TGTGCCAGCAGTTACGGCAGGGCTGCCTACGAGCAGTACTTC CASSYGRAAYEQYF TRBJ2-7 TRBV6-5 - -
TGTGCCAGCAGCCTGACTAGCGGGGGGGCTAGAGATACGCAGTATTTT CASSLTSGGARDTQYF TRBJ2-3 TRBV27 once TRBD2
TGTGCCAGCAGTAGGACTAGCCCACGAGGAGAGACCCAGTACTTC CASSRTSPRGETQYF TRBJ2-5 TRBV6-1 few TRBD2
TGTGCCAGCAGAGAACAGGACAGTGTCACCGGGGAGCTGTTTTTT CASREQDSVTGELFF TRBJ2-2 TRBV28 - -
TGTGCCAGCAGCATCCGGGACAGGGAGGGGGAGCAGTACTTC CASSIRDREGEQYF TRBJ2-5 TRBV9 - TRBD1
TGTGCCAGCAGCTTACTAGCAGCGAACACCGGGGAGCTGTTTTTT CASSLLAANTGELFF TRBJ2-2 TRBV7-8 - -
TGTGCCAGCAGCCCGAAAAAAGCACAGGGTCTAAGCTCCTACAATGAGCAGTTCTTC CASSPKKAQGLSSYNEQFF TRBJ2-1 TRBV5-4 - -
TGTGCCAGCAGTTACGGTTACGAGCAGTACTTC CASSYGYEQYF TRBJ2-7 TRBV27 - -
TGTGCCAGCAGTGCGGGACAGGTATACGGCTACACCTTC CASSAGQVYGYTF TRBJ1-2 TRBV6-1 - TRBD1
TGTGCCAGCAGTCCCATAGCGGGGGGAGGCACAGATACGCAGTATTTT CASSPIAGGGTDTQYF TRBJ2-3 TRBV6-4 - TRBD2
TGTGCCAGCAGCTTCTCGTCTGCTACTGCCTCTGGAAACACCATATATTTT CASSFSSATASGNTIYF TRBJ1-3 TRBV7-2 - -
TGCGCCAGCAGCCACCTCACCCAGGTTTCTGGAAACACCATATATTTT CASSHLTQVSGNTIYF TRBJ1-3 TRBV4-3 - -
TGCGCCAGCAGGCCGGGACTGCTAAGCACAGATACGCAGTATTTT CASRPGLLSTDTQYF TRBJ2-3 TRBV5-1 - -
TGCGCCAGCACCCTTGCGGGGTCTGGTAATTCACCCCTCCACTTT CASTLAGSGNSPLHF TRBJ1-6 TRBV4-1 few -
TGCGCCAGCAGCAGGCCGGGGGGAGAGACCCAGTACTTC CASSRPGGETQYF TRBJ2-5 TRBV5-1 - TRBD2
TGTGCCAGTGGGGGGACGACAAGCACAGATACGCAGTATTTT CASGGTTSTDTQYF TRBJ2-3 TRBV19 - -
TGTGCCAGTAGTTTTAGCGGGACGGGCTACGAGCAGTACTTC CASSFSGTGYEQYF TRBJ2-7 TRBV19 - TRBD2
TGTGCCAGCAGTGATGGGACAGCCCAAGAGACCCAGTACTTC CASSDGTAQETQYF TRBJ2-5 TRBV2 once TRBD1
TGTGCCAGCAGCTTGGTTAGCGGGAGCTCCTACGAGCAGTACTTC CASSLVSGSSYEQYF TRBJ2-7 TRBV5-5 - TRBD2
TGCGCCAGCAGCAGCGGGACAGGCGCTGAAGCTTTCTTT CASSSGTGAEAFF TRBJ1-1 TRBV5-1 - TRBD1
TGCGCCAGCAGTCATTACCTTCCGGGACAGGGCTACGAGCAGTACTTC CASSHYLPGQGYEQYF TRBJ2-7 TRBV23-1 - TRBD1
TGTGCCACCAGCAGGGCCAGCGGGGACTACAATGAGCAGTTCTTC CATSRASGDYNEQFF TRBJ2-1 TRBV15 - TRBD2
TGTGCCAGCAGCTTATGGACAGGGGGCGAGCAGTACTTC CASSLWTGGEQYF TRBJ2-7 TRBV7-2 few TRBD1
TGTGCCAGCAGCTTTGGTCTATCCTACGAGCAGTACTTC CASSFGLSYEQYF TRBJ2-7 TRBV7-2 - -
TGTGCCACTCAAAGGGCGGGGGAGAACACCGGGGAGCTGTTTTTT CATQRAGENTGELFF TRBJ2-2 TRBV5-4 - TRBD2
TGTGCCAGCAGCCTTGACAGGGCACAAGAGACCCAGTACTTC CASSLDRAQETQYF TRBJ2-5 TRBV7-2 - TRBD1
TGTGCCAGCAGCGTTGATTCGTACAGTTACGAGCAGTACTTC CASSVDSYSYEQYF TRBJ2-7 TRBV9 once -
TGTGCCAGCAGTAGACTTAACTATGGCTACACCTTC CASSRLNYGYTF TRBJ1-2 TRBV9 - -
TGCGCCAGCAGCCAGGTTTCGGCTAGCGGCTACGAGCAGTACTTC CASSQVSASGYEQYF TRBJ2-7 TRBV4-3 - TRBD2
TGTGCCATCGGGGGACAGGCAGATACGCAGTATTTT CAIGGQADTQYF TRBJ2-3 TRBV10-3 few TRBD1
TGTGCCAGCACCAGCGGTAACTACGAGCAGTACTTC CASTSGNYEQYF TRBJ2-7 TRBV2 once -
TGCGCCAGCAGCCAAGATGGCCAGGGATGGAACACTGAAGCTTTCTTT CASSQDGQGWNTEAFF TRBJ1-1 TRBV4-3 - -
TGTGCCAGCAGACATTCCTATTTAGGGGCTGCGGAGAATGAGCAGTTCTTC CASRHSYLGAAENEQFF TRBJ2-1 TRBV27 once -
TGTGCCAGTAGTACCTCGAGAGGCTACGAGCAGTACTTC CASSTSRGYEQYF TRBJ2-7 TRBV19 - -
TGCGCCAGCAGCCCCAGGGGCCCCTCCTACAATGAGCAGTTCTTC CASSPRGPSYNEQFF TRBJ2-1 TRBV4-1 - -
TGTGCCAGCAGCTTCGCAAGGGGACAGGGGGACCTCTTCTTC CASSFARGQGDLFF TRBJ1-2 TRBV7-3 - TRBD1
TGTGCCAGCAGCTTGGAAGGGGTCTCCTATAATTCACCCCTCCACTTT CASSLEGVSYNSPLHF TRBJ1-6 TRBV5-4 - -
TGTGCCAGCAGTGAAGCTTGGCGGGGAACCTACGAGCAGTACTTC CASSEAWRGTYEQYF TRBJ2-7 TRBV6-1 few -
TGTGCCAGCAGTTTACCCCTTGCGGGGAGGGTTGACAATGAGCAGTTCTTC CASSLPLAGRVDNEQFF TRBJ2-1 TRBV27 - TRBD2
TGCGCCAGCAGCTTGGCTTCGGGTATCTACGAGCAGTACTTC CASSLASGIYEQYF TRBJ2-7 TRBV5-1 once -
TGCGCCAGCAGCTTGGACCTAGCAGTAAGCACAGATACGCAGTATTTT CASSLDLAVSTDTQYF TRBJ2-3 TRBV5-1 - -
TGTGCCAGCAGTGCCGGGACTAGCGGGAACAATGAGCAGTTCTTC CASSAGTSGNNEQFF TRBJ2-1 TRBV27 - TRBD2
TGTGCCAGCAGTCCGGGACTCCAGAGCACAGATACGCAGTATTTT CASSPGLQSTDTQYF TRBJ2-3 TRBV7-9 - -
TGTGCCAGCAGTACGGTCCTGGCCGACAGGGTGGTTTCAGATACGCAGTATTTT CASSTVLADRVVSDTQYF TRBJ2-3 TRBV5-5 - TRBD1
TGTGCCAGCAGTGACACCCCCCTAAGTAACGCCTACAATGAGCAGTTCTTC CASSDTPLSNAYNEQFF TRBJ2-1 TRBV6-4 - -
TGTGCCAGCAGCATAGCGGGGCAAGAGACCCAGTACTTC CASSIAGQETQYF TRBJ2-5 TRBV11-3 - TRBD2
TGTGCCAGCAGAACGTCGAGTGAGCAGTTCTTC CASRTSSEQFF TRBJ2-1 TRBV27 once -
TGTGCCAGCAGCTTGGGACAGGGGAACACTGAAGCTTTCTTT CASSLGQGNTEAFF TRBJ1-1 TRBV7-6 few TRBD1
TGTGCCAGTAGTATCCCTCTAGCGGGAGTGGGTGAGCAGTTCTTC CASSIPLAGVGEQFF TRBJ2-1 TRBV19 - TRBD2
TGTGCCAGCAGCTTCGGGTCGTCCGGAGCTTTGAACACCGGGGAGCTGTTTTTT CASSFGSSGALNTGELFF TRBJ2-2 TRBV7-3 - -
TGCGCCAGCAGCCCCCTTGGGGGGGAGAATCAGCCCCAGCATTTT CASSPLGGENQPQHF TRBJ1-5 TRBV5-1 - -
TGTGCCTGGAGTGCGCCGGGACAGGGGGCTAGAGGCGGCTACACCTTC CAWSAPGQGARGGYTF TRBJ1-2 TRBV30 once TRBD1